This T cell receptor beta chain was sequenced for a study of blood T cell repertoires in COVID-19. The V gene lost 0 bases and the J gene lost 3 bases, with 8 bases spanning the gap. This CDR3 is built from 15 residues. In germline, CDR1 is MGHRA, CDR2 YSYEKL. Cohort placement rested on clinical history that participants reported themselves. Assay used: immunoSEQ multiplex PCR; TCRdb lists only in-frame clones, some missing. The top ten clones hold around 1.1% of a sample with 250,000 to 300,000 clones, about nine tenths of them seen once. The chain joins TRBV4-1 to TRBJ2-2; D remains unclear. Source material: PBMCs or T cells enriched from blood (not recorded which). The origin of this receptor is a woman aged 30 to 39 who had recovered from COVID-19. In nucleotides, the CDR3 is TGCGCCAGCAGCCAAGATTCGGGTTACACCGGGGAGCTGTTTTTT. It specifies CASSQDSGYTGELFF.